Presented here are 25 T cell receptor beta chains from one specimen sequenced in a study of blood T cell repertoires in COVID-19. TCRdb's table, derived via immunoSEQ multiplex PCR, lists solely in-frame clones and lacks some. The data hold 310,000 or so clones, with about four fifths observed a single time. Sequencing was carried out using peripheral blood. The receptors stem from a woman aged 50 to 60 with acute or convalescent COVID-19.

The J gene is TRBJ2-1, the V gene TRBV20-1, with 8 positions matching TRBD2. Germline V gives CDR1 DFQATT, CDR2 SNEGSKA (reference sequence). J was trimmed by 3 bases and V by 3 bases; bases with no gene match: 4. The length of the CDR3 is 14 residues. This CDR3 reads CSASLLAGYNEQFF. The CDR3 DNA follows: TGCAGTGCTAGTTTGCTAGCGGGCTACAATGAGCAGTTCTTC.

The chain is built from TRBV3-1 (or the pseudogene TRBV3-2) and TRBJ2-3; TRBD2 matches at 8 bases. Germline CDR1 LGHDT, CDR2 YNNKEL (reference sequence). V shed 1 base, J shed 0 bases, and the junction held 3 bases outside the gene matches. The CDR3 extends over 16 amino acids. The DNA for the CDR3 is TGTGCCAGCAGCCAAGCGGGGGGGTCTAGCACAGATACGCAGTATTTT. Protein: CASSQAGGSSTDTQYF.

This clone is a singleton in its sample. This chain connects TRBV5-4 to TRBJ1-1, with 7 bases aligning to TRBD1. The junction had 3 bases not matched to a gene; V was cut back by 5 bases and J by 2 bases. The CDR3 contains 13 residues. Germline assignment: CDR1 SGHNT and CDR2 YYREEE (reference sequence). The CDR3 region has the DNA TGTGCCAGCAGGTGGGACAGCAACACTGAAGCTTTCTTT. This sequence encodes CASRWDSNTEAFF.

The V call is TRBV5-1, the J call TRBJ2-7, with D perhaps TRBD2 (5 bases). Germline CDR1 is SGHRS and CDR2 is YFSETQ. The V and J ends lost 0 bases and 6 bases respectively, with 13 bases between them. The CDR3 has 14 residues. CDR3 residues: CASSLAGWEREQYF. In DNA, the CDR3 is TGCGCCAGCAGCTTGGCAGGCTGGGAGCGCGAGCAGTACTTC.

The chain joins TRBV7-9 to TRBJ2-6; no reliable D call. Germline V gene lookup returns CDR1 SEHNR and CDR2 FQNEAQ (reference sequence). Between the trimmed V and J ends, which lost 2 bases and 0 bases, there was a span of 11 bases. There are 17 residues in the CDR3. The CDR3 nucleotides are TGTGCCAGCAGCTTATACATCGGAGTCTCTGGGGCCAACGTCCTGACTTTC. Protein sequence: CASSLYIGVSGANVLTF.

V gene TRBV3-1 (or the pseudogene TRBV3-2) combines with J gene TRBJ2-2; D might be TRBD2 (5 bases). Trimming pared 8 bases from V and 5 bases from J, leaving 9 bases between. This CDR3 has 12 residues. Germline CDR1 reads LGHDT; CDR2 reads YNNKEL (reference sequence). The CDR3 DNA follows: TGTGCCAGCCGGGGTTGGACCGGGGAGCTGTTTTTT. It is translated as CASRGWTGELFF.

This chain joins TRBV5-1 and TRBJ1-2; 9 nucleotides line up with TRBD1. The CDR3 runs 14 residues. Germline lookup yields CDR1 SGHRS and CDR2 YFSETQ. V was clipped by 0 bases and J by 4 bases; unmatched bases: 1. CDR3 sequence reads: CASSLGGQGYGYTF. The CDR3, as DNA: TGCGCCAGCAGCTTGGGGGGACAGGGCTATGGCTACACCTTC.

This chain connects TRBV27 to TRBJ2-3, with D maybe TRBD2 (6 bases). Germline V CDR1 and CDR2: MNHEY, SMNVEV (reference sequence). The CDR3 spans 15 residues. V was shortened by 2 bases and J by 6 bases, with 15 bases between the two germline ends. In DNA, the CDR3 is TGTGCCAGCAGTTTAAGGACCGGAGGGGCGGATACGCAGTATTTT. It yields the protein CASSLRTGGADTQYF.

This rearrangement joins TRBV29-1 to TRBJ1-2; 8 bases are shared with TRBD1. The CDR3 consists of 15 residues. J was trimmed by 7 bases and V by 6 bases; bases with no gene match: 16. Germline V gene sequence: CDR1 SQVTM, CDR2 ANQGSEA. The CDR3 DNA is TGCAGCGTCGGACAGGGTAATTCTCTCTCGGGTGGCTACACCTTC. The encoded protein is CSVGQGNSLSGGYTF.

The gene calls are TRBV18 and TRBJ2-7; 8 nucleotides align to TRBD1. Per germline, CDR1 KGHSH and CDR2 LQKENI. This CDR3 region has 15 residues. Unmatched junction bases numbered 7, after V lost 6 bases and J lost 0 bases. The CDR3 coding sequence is TGTGCCAGCTCGCCCGGGACAGGTAACTCCTACGAGCAGTACGTC. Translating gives CASSPGTGNSYEQYV.

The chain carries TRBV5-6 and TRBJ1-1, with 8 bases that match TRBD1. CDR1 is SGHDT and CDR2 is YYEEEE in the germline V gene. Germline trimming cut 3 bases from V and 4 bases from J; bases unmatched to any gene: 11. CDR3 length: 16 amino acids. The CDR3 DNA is TGTGCCAGCAGCTCCTTAGGACAGGGAGGGGTCACTGAAGCTTTCTTT. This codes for CASSSLGQGGVTEAFF.

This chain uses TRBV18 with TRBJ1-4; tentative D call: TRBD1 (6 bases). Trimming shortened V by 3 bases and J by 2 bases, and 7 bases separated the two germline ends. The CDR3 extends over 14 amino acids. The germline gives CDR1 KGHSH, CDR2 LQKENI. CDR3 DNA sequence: TGTGCCAGCTCACCTACAGGGACTAATGAAAAACTGTTTTTT. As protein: CASSPTGTNEKLFF.

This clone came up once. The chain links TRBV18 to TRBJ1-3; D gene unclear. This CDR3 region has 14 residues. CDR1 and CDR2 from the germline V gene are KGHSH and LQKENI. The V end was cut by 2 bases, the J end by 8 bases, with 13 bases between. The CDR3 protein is CASSPIQRADTIYF. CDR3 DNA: TGTGCCAGCTCACCAATTCAGAGGGCGGACACCATATATTTT. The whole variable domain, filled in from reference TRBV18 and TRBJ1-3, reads NAGVMQNPRHLVRRRGQEARLRCSPMKGHSHVYWYRQLPEEGLKFMVYLQKENIIDESGMPKERFSAEFPKEGPSILRIQQVVRGDSAAYFCASSPIQRADTIYFGEGSWLTVV.

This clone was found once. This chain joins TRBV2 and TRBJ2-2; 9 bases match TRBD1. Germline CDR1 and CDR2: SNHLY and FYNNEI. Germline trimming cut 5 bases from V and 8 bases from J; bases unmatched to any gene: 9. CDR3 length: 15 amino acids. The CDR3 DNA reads TGTGCCAGCAGTCTGCTGCGGACAGGGGAAGGGGAGCTGTTTTTT. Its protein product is CASSLLRTGEGELFF.

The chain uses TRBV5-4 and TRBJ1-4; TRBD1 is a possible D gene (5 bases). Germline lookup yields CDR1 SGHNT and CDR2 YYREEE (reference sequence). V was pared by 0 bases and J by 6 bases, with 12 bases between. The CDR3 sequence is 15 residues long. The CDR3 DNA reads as TGTGCCAGCAGCTTGGATATAGGGGCGGATGAAAAACTGTTTTTT. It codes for CASSLDIGADEKLFF.

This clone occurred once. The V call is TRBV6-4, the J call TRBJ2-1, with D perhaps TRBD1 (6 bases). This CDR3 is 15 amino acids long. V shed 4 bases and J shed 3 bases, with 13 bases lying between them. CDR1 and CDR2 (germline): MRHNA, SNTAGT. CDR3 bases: TGTGCCAGCAGTGTGTCACAGGGCCTCTACAATGAGCAGTTCTTC. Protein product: CASSVSQGLYNEQFF.

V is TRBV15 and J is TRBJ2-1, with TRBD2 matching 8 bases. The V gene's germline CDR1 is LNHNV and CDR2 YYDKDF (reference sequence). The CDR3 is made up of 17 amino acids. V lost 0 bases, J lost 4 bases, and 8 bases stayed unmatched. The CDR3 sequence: CATSRDWSSGPYNEQFF. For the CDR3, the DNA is TGTGCCACCAGCAGAGATTGGTCTAGCGGGCCATACAATGAGCAGTTCTTC.

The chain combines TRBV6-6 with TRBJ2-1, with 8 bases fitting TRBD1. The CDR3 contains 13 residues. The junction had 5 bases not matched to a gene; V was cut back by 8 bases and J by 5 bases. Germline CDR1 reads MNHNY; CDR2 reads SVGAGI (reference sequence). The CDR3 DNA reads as TGTGCCAGCCGAGACAGGGGACACAATGAGCAGTTCTTC. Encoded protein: CASRDRGHNEQFF.

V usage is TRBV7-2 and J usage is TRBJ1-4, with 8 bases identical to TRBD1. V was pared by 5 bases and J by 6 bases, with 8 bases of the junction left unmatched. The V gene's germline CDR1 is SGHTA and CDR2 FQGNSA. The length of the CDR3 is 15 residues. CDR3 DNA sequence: TGTGCCAGCAGCCACAGGACAGGGAGGGATGAAAAACTGTTTTTT. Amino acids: CASSHRTGRDEKLFF.

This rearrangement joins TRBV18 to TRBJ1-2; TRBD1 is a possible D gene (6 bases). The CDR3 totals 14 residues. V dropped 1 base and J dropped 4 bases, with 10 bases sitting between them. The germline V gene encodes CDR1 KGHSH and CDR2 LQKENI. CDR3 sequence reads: CASSPLRDTYGYTF. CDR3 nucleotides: TGTGCCAGCTCACCACTCCGGGACACCTATGGCTACACCTTC.

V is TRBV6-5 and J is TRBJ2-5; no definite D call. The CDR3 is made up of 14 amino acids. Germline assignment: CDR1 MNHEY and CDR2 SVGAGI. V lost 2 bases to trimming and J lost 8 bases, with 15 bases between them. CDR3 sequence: CASSYTSLLGTQYF. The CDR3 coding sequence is TGTGCCAGCAGTTACACATCCCTCCTAGGAACCCAGTACTTC.

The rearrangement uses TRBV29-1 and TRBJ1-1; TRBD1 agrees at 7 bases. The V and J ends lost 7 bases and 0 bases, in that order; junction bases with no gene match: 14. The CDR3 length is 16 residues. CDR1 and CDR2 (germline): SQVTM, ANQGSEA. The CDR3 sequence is CSAKPTGVVMNTEAFF. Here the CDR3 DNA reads TGCAGCGCAAAGCCTACAGGGGTGGTTATGAACACTGAAGCTTTCTTT.

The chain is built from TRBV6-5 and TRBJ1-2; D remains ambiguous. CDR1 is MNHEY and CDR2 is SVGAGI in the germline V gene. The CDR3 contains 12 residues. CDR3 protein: CGCGPIEGGYTF. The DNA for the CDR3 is TGTGGCTGCGGGCCGATCGAGGGCGGCTACACCTTC.

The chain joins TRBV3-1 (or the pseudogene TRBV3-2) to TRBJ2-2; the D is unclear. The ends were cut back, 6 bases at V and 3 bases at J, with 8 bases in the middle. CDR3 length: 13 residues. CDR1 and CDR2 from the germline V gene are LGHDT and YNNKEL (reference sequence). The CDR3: CASRKRDTGELFF. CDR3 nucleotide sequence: TGTGCCAGCAGAAAAAGAGACACCGGGGAGCTGTTTTTT.

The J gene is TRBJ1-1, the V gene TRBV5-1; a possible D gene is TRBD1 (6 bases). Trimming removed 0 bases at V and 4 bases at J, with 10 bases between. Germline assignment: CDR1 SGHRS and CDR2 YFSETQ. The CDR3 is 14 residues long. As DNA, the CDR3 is TGCGCCAGCAGCTTGGACAGGGTAAGCACTGAAGCTTTCTTT. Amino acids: CASSLDRVSTEAFF.